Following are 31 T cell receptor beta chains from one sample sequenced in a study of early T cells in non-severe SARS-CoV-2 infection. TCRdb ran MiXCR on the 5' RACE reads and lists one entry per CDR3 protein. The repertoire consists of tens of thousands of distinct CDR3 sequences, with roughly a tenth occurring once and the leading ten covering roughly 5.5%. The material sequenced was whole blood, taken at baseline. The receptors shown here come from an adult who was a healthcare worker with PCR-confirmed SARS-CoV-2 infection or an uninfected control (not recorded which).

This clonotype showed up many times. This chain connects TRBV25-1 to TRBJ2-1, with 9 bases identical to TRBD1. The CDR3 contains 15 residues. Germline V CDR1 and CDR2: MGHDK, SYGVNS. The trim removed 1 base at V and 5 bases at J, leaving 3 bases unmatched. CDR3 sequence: CASSEWGDRDNEQFF. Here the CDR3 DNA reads TGTGCCAGCAGTGAATGGGGGGACAGGGACAATGAGCAGTTCTTC.

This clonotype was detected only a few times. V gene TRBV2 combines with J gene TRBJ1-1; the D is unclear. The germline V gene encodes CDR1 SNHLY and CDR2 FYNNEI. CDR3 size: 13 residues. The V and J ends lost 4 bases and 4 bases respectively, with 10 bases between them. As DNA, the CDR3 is TGTGCCAGCAGTGGTAATCCAACCACTGAAGCTTTCTTT. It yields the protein CASSGNPTTEAFF.

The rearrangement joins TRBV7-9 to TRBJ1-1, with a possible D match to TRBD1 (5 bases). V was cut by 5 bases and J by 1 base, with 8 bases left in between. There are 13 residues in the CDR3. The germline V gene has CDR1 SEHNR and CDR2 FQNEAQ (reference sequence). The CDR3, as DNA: TGTGCCAGCAGCCCGGACACGAACACTGAAGCTTTCTTT. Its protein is CASSPDTNTEAFF.

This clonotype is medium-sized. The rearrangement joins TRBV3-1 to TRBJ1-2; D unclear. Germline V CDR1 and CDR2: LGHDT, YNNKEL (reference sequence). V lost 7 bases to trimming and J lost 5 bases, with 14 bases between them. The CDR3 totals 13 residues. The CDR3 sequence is CASTQVGGYGYTF. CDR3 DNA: TGTGCCAGCACTCAAGTCGGAGGTTATGGCTACACCTTC.

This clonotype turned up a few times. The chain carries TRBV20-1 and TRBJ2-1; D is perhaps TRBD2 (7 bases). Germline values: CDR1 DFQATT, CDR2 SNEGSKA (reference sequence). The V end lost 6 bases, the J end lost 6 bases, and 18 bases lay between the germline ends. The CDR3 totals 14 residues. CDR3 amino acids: CSAGTGGPRNEQFF. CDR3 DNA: TGCAGTGCGGGGACGGGGGGCCCTCGCAATGAGCAGTTCTTC.

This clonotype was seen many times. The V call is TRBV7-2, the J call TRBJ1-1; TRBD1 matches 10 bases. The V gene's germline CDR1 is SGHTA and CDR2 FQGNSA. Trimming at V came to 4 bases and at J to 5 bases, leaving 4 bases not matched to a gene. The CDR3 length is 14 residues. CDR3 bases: TGTGCCAGCAGCTGGGACAGGGGAGGGACTGAAGCTTTCTTT. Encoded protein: CASSWDRGGTEAFF.

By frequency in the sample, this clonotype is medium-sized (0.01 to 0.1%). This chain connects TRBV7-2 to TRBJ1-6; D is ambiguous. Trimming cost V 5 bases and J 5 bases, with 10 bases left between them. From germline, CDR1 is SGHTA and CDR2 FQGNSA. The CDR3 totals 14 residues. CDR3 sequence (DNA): TGTGCCAGCAGCCCCGAACATAATAATTCACCCCTCCACTTT. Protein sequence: CASSPEHNNSPLHF.

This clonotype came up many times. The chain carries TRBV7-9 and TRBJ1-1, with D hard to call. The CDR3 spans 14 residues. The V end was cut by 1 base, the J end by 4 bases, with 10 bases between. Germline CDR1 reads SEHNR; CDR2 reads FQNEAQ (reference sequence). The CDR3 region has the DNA TGTGCCAGCAGCTTAGATCAGGCGCGCACTGAAGCTTTCTTT. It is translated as CASSLDQARTEAFF. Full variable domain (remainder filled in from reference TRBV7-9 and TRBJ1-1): DTGVSQNPRHKITKRGQNVTFRCDPISEHNRLYWYRQTLGQGPEFLTYFQNEAQLEKSRLLSDRFSAERPKGSFSTLEIQRTEQGDSAMYLCASSLDQARTEAFFGQGTRLTVV.

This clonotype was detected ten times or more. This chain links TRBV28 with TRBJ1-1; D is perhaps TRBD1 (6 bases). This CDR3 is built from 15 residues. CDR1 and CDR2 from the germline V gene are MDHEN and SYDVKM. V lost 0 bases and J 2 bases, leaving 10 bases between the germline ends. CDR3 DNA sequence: TGTGCCAGCAGTTTATGGGACAGAATTAACACTGAAGCTTTCTTT. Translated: CASSLWDRINTEAFF.

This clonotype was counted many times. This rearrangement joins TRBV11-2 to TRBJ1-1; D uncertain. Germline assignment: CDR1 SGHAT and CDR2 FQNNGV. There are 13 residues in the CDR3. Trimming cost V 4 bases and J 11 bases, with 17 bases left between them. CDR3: CASSSRLHGGAFF. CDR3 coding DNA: TGTGCCAGCAGCTCGCGTCTCCACGGTGGGGCTTTCTTT.

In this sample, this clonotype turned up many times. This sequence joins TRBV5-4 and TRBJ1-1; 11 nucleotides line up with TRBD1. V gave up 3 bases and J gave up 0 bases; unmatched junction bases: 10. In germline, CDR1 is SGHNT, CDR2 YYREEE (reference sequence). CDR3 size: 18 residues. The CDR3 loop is CASSSVYGQGALNTEAFF. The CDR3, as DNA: TGTGCCAGCAGCTCGGTTTATGGACAGGGGGCCCTGAACACTGAAGCTTTCTTT.

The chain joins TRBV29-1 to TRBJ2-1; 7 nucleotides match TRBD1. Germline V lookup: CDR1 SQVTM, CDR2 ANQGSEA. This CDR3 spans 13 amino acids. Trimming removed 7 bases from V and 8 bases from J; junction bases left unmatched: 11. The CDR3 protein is CSDRQGLGYEQFF. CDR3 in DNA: TGCAGCGACCGACAGGGATTAGGCTATGAGCAGTTCTTC.

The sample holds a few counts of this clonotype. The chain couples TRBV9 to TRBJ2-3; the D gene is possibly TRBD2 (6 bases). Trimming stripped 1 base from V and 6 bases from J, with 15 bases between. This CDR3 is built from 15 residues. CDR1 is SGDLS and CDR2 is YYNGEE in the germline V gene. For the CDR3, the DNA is TGTGCCAGCAGCGTACAAACGGGAGCAACCGATACGCAGTATTTT. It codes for CASSVQTGATDTQYF.

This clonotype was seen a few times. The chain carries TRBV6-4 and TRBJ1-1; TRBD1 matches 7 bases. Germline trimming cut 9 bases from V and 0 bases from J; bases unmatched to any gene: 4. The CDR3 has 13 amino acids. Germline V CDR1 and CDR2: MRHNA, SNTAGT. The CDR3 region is CARSDRLNTEAFF. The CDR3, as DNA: TGTGCCAGATCGGACAGGTTGAACACTGAAGCTTTCTTT.

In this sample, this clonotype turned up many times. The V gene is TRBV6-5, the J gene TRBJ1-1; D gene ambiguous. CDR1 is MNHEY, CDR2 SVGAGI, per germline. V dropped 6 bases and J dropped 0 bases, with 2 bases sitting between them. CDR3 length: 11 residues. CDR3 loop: CASRVNTEAFF. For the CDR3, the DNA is TGTGCCAGCAGGGTGAACACTGAAGCTTTCTTT.

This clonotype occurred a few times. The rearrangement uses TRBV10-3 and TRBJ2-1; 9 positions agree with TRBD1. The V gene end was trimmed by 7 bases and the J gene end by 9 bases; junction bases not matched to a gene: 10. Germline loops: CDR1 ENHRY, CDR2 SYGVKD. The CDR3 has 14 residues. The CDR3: CAITRDREYGEQFF. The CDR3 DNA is TGTGCCATCACCCGGGACAGGGAATACGGTGAGCAGTTCTTC.

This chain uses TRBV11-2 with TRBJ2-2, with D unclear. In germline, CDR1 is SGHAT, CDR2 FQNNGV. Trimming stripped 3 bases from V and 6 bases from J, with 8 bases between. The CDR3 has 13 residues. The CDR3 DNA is TGTGCCAGCAGCTTGGCGGTCTCCGGGGAGCTGTTTTTT. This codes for CASSLAVSGELFF. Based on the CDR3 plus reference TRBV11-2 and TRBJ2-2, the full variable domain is EAGVAQSPRYKIIEKRQSVAFWCNPISGHATLYWYQQILGQGPKLLIQFQNNGVVDDSQLPKDRFSAERLKGVDSTLKIQPAKLEDSAVYLCASSLAVSGELFFGEGSRLTVL.

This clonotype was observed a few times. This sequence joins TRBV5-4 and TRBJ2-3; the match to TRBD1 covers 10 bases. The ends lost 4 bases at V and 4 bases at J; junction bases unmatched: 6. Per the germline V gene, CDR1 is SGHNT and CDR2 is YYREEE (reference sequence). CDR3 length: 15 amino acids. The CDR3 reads CASSPGTGVADTQYF. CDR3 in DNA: TGTGCCAGCAGCCCAGGGACAGGGGTTGCAGATACGCAGTATTTT.

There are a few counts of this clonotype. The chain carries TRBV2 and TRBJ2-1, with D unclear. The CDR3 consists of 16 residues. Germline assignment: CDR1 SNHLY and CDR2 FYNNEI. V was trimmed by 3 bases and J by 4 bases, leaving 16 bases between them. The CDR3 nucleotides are TGTGCCAGCAGTGAGGGTTATGGCACAATTTACAATGAGCAGTTCTTC. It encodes CASSEGYGTIYNEQFF.

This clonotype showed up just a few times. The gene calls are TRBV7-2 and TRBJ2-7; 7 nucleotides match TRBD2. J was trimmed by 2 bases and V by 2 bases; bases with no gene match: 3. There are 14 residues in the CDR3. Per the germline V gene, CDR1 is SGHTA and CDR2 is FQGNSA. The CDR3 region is CASSLLAGAYEQYF. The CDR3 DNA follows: TGTGCCAGCAGCTTACTGGCGGGGGCCTACGAGCAGTACTTC. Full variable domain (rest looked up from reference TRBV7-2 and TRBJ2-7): GAGVSQSPSNKVTEKGKDVELRCDPISGHTALYWYRQSLGQGLEFLIYFQGNSAPDKSGLPSDRFSAERTGGSVSTLTIQRTQQEDSAVYLCASSLLAGAYEQYFGPGTRLTVT.

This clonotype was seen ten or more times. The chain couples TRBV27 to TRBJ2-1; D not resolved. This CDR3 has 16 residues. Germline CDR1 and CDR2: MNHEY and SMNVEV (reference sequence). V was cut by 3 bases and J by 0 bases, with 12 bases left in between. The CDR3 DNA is TGTGCCAGCAGTTTTGTTGCGGCAAGCTCCTACAATGAGCAGTTCTTC. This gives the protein CASSFVAASSYNEQFF.

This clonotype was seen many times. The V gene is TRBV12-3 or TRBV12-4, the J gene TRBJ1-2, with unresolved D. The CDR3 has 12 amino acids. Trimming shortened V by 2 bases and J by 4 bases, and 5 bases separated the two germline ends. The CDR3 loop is CASSLTLYGYTF. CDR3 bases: TGTGCCAGCAGTTTAACACTCTATGGCTACACCTTC.

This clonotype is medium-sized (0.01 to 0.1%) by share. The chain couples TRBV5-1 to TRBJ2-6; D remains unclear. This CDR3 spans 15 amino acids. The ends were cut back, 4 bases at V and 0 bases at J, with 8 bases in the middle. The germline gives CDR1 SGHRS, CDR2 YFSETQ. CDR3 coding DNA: TGCGCCAGCAGCGCAGAAAACTCTGGGGCCAACGTCCTGACTTTC. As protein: CASSAENSGANVLTF.

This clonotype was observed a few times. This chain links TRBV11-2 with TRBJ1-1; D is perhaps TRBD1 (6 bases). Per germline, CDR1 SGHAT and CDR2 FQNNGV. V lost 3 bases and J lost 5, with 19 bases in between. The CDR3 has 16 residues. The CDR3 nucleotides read TGTGCCAGCAGCTTCCTTGTGGGTTCGAGGGGGACTGAAGCTTTCTTT. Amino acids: CASSFLVGSRGTEAFF.

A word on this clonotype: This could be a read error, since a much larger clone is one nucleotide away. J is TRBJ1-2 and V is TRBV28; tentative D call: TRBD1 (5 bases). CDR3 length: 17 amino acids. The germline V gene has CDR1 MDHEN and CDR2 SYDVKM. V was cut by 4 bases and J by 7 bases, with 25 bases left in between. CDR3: CASSSLFVDHQRGGYTF. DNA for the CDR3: TGTGCCAGCAGTTCCCTCTTCGTGGACCATCAGAGGGGTGGCTACACCTTC.

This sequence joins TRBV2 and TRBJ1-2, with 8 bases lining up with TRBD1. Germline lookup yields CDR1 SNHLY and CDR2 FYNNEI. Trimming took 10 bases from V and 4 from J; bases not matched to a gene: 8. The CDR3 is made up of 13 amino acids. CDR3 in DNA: TGTGCCAACCCCGCCGACAGGGGCTATGGCTACACCTTC. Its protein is CANPADRGYGYTF.

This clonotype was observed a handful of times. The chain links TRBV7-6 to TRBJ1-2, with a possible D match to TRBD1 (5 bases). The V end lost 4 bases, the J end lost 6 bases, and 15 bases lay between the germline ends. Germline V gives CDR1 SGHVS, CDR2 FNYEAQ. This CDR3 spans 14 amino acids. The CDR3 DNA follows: TGTGCCAGCAGCTCCCTTAGCAGGGAGGATGGCTACACCTTC. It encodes CASSSLSREDGYTF.

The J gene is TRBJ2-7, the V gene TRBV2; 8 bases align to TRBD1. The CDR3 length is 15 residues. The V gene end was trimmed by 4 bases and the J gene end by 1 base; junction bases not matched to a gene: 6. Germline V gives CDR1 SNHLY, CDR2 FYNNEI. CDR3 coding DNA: TGTGCCAGCAGTGGAATCGGGACAGGTTCCTACGAGCAGTACTTC. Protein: CASSGIGTGSYEQYF.

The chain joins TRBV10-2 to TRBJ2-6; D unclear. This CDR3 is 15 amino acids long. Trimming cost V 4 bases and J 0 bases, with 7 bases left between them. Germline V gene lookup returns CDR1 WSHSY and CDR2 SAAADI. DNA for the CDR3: TGCGCCAGCAGTGTTATGAGCTCTGGGGCCAACGTCCTGACTTTC. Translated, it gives CASSVMSSGANVLTF.

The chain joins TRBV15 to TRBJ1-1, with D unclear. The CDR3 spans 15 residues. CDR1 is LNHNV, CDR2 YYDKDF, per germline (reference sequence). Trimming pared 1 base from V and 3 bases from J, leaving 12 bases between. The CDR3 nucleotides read TGTGCCACCAGCAGAGGAGAAGCTCTGTACACTGAAGCTTTCTTT. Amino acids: CATSRGEALYTEAFF. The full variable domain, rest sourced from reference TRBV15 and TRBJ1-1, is DAMVIQNPRYQVTQFGKPVTLSCSQTLNHNVMYWYQQKSSQAPKLLFHYYDKDFNNEADTPDNFQSRRPNTSFCFLDIRSPGLGDTAMYLCATSRGEALYTEAFFGQGTRLTVV.

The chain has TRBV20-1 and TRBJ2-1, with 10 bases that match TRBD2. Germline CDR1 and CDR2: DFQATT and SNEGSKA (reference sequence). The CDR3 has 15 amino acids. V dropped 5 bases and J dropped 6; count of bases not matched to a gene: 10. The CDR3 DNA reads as TGCAGTGCTCGAACCGGTACTAGCGGGGTCAATGAGCAGTTCTTC. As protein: CSARTGTSGVNEQFF.